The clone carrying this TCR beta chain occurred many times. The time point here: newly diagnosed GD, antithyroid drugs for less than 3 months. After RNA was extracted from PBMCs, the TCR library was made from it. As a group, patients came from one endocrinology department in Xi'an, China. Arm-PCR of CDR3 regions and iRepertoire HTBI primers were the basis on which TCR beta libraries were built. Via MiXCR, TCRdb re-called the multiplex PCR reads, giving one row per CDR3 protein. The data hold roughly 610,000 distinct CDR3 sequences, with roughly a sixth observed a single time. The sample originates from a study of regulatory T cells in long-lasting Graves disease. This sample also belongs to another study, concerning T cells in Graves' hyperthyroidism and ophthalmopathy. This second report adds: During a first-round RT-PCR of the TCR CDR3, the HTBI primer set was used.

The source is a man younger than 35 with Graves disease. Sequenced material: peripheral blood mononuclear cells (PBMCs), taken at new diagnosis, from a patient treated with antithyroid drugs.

For the CDR3, the DNA is TGTGCCAGCAGCTTAGCGAGGATAGGGGGGTACAATGAGCAGTTCTTC. This encodes CASSLARIGGYNEQFF. The chain combines TRBV7-8 with TRBJ2-1, with D perhaps being TRBD1 or TRBD2 (6 bases each). This CDR3 is built from 16 residues. Germline CDR1 SGHVS, CDR2 FQNEAQ. V lost 0 bases and J lost 4, with 13 bases in between.